This T cell receptor (beta chain) was recovered during a study of blood T cell repertoires in COVID-19. The junction had 12 bases not matched to a gene; V was cut back by 5 bases and J by 8 bases. CDR3 length equals 15 residues. Looked up from germline, CDR1 is SGHTA and CDR2 is FQGNSA. Sequencing used immunoSEQ multiplex PCR; TCRdb keeps in-frame clones, though not all of them. Of roughly 200,000 clones in the sample, 81% are singletons; the top ten hold roughly 7.9%. The clonotype was recovered from a woman older than 75 with acute or convalescent COVID-19. The chain links TRBV7-2 to TRBJ2-3; 8 positions match TRBD2. Sequencing was performed on peripheral blood. The CDR3 is CASSRTSGREGTQYF. Written as DNA, the CDR3 is TGTGCCAGCAGCCGCACTAGCGGTCGAGAAGGTACGCAGTATTTT.